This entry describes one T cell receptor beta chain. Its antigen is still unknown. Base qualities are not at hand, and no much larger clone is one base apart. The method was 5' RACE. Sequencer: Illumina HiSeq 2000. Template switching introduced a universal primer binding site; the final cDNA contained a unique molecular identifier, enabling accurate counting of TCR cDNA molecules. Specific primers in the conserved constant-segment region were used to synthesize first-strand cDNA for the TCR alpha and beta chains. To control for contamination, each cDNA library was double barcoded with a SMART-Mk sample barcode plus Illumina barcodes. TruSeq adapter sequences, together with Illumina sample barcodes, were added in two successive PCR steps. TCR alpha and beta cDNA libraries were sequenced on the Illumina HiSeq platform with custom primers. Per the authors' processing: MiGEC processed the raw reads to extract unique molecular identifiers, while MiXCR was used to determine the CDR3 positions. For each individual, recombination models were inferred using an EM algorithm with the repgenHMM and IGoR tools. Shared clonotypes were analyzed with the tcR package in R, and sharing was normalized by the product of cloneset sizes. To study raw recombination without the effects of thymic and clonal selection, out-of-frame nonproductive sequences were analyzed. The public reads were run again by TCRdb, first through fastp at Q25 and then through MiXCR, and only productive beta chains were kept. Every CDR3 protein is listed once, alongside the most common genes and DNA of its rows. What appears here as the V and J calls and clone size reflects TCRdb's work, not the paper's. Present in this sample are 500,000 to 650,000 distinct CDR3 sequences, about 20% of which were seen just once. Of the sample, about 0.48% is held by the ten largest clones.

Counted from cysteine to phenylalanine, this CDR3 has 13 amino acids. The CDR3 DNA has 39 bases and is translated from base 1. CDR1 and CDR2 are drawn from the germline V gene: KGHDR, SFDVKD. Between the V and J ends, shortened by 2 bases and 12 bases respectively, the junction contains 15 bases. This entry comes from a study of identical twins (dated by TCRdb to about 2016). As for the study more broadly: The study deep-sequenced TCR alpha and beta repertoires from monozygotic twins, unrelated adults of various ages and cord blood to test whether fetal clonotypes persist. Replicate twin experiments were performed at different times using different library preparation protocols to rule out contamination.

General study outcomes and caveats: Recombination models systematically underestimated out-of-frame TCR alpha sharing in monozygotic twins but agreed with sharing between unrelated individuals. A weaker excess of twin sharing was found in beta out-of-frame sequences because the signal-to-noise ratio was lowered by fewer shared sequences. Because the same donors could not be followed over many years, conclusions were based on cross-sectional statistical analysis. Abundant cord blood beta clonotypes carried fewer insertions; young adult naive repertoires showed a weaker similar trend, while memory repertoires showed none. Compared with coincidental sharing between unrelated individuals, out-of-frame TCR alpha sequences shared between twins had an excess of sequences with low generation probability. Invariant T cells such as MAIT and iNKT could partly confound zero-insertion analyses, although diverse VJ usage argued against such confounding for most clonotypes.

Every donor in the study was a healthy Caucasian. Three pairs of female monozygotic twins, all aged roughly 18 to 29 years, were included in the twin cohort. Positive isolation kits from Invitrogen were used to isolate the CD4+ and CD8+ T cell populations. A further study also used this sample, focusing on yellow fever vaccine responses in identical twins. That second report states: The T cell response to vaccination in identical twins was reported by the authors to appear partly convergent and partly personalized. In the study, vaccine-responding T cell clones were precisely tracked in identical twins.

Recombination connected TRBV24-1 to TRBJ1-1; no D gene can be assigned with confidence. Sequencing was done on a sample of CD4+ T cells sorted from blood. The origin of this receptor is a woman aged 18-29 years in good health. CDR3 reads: CATSDSDPALSFF. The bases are TGTGCCACCAGTGATTCCGACCCGGCGTTGTCTTTCTTT.